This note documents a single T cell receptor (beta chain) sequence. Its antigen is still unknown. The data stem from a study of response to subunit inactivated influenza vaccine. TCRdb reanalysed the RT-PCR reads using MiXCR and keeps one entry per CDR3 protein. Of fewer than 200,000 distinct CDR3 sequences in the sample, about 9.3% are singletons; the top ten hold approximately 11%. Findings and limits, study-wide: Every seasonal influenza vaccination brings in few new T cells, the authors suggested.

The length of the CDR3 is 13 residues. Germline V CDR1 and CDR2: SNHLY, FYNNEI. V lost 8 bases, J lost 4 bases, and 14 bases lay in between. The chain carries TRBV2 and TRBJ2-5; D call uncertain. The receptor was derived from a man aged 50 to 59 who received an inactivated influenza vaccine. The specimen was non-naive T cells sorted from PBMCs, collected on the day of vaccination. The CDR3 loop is CASGLRNGETQYF. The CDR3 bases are TGTGCCAGCGGGCTTCGGAACGGAGAGACCCAGTACTTC.